The rows below give T cell receptor beta chains drawn from one sample of a study of cytomegalovirus exposure and HLA in healthy donors. Clones were sequenced by immunoSEQ multiplex PCR, and TCRdb holds only the in-frame ones, with some missing. The table has more than 60,000 clones, roughly 80% seen once. The source material was PBMCs. The receptors were sampled from a woman aged 25 to 39 in good health and CMV-seronegative. Each CDR3 is given with its conserved first and last residue. The order of the fields is D gene, clone size, V gene, J gene, CDR3 DNA, CDR3 protein. A D gene is named only where the DNA matches it firmly. The listing skips clone size in some rows; elsewhere it reads once, few, many or a size class.

TRBD1,.,TRBV4-1,TRBJ2-2,TGCGCCAGCAGCCCTTCGGACAGGGGGTCCACCGGGGAGCTGTTTTTT,CASSPSDRGSTGELFF
.,.,TRBV7-2,TRBJ1-2,TGTGCCAGCAGATCCGCCGTGGATCGGAGAAATGGCTACACCTTC,CASRSAVDRRNGYTF
.,.,TRBV6-1,TRBJ1-1,TGTGCCAGCAGTATAGGGGGGGGTTTTACTGAAGCTTTCTTT,CASSIGGGFTEAFF
.,.,TRBV18,TRBJ2-3,TGTGCCAGCTCACCAGGAGACAGAGATACGCAGTATTTT,CASSPGDRDTQYF
TRBD1,.,TRBV9,TRBJ1-2,TGTGCCAGCAGCCCGTCCGGGACAGCCTACTATGGCTACACCTTC,CASSPSGTAYYGYTF
.,.,TRBV11-2,TRBJ2-4,TGTGCCAGCAGCTCCCACAGGCCACTTCTCCCTTTAGCCAAAAACATTCAGTACTTC,CASSSHRPLLPLAKNIQYF
TRBD2,.,TRBV5-1,TRBJ2-1,TGCGCCAGCAGCTTGGCCGGGACTAGCGGGGCCACACAGGAGCAGTTCTTC,CASSLAGTSGATQEQFF
.,.,TRBV6-1,TRBJ2-2,TGTGCCAGCAGTGAAGGGCGCGGGCAGGGGAGAGGCGGGGAGCTGTTTTTT,CASSEGRGQGRGGELFF
.,few,TRBV9,TRBJ2-1,TGTGCCAGCAGCGGCCGGGATTTCTCCTACAATGAGCAGTTCTTC,CASSGRDFSYNEQFF
TRBD1,.,TRBV7-9,TRBJ2-2,TGTGCCAGCAGTCAGGGGGCGCCGGACACCGGGGAGCTGTTTTTT,CASSQGAPDTGELFF
.,.,TRBV4-3,TRBJ2-1,TGCGCCAGCAGCCAAGAATCGGGAGAGGGGAATGAGCAGTTCTTC,CASSQESGEGNEQFF
TRBD2,few,TRBV30,TRBJ2-4,TGTGCCTGGAGGGATCCGGGACTAGCGGGTTCGACCTCAAACATTCAGTACTTC,CAWRDPGLAGSTSNIQYF
.,.,TRBV27,TRBJ2-1,TGTGCCAGCAGTTTAATCGGTTCAACAGGGCAGGTTGAGCAGTTCTTC,CASSLIGSTGQVEQFF
TRBD1,.,TRBV7-2,TRBJ1-2,TGTGCCAGCAGCTCCCGGACAGGGCACAACTATGGCTACACCTTC,CASSSRTGHNYGYTF
.,once,TRBV4-3,TRBJ1-2,TGCGCCAGCAGCCAAGATCTAGTACAGGGAGACTATGGCTACACCTTC,CASSQDLVQGDYGYTF
.,.,TRBV13,TRBJ1-4,TGTGCCAGCAGCTTAAGGAGGACCGCTCGGGGAGAAAAACTGTTTTTT,CASSLRRTARGEKLFF
TRBD2,.,TRBV30,TRBJ2-1,TGTGCCTGGAGCTTAGCGGGGGGTAATGAGCAGTTCTTC,CAWSLAGGNEQFF
TRBD2,few,TRBV5-4,TRBJ2-3,TGTGCCAGCAGCCCGGGACTAGCGGGGGGGGAAGATACGCAGTATTTT,CASSPGLAGGEDTQYF
.,.,TRBV2,TRBJ1-5,TGTGCCAGCGGGATACAGGTAGCTCAGCCCCAGCATTTT,CASGIQVAQPQHF
.,.,TRBV6-5,TRBJ2-5,TGTGCCAGCAGTCCTGGGACATTGAGACAAGAGACCCAGTACTTC,CASSPGTLRQETQYF
TRBD2,.,TRBV5-1,TRBJ2-1,TGCGCCAGCAGCTTGGTTCTAGCGGGGGGTCCTTACAATGAGCAGTTCTTC,CASSLVLAGGPYNEQFF
.,.,TRBV7-2,TRBJ1-2,TGTGCCAGCAGCTTCGTGGGGACATTTAACGGCTACACCTTC,CASSFVGTFNGYTF
TRBD1,.,TRBV9,TRBJ1-2,TGTGCCAGCAGCCTACAAGGGGGCATAGGTGGCTACACCTTC,CASSLQGGIGGYTF
.,.,TRBV7-6,TRBJ1-3,TGTGCCAGCAGCCCCCGGCAAGGGGCTGGAAACACCATATATTTT,CASSPRQGAGNTIYF
TRBD1,once,TRBV7-2,TRBJ1-2,TGTGCCAGCAGCCCTGGGAGTCAGGGGGTTGGCTACACCTTC,CASSPGSQGVGYTF
TRBD1,.,TRBV11-3,TRBJ1-1,TGTGCCAGCAGTTCCCAGGGGGTAGACACTGAAGCTTTCTTT,CASSSQGVDTEAFF
TRBD2,.,TRBV2,TRBJ2-1,TGTGCCAGCAGTGAAGTAGGGACTAGCGGGAGCCTTTTCTTC,CASSEVGTSGSLFF
TRBD1,.,TRBV30,TRBJ1-1,TGTGCCTGGGGGACAGGCACTGAAGCTTTCTTT,CAWGTGTEAFF
TRBD2,.,TRBV4-1,TRBJ2-5,TGCGCCAGCAACTCTTGGGCAGCGGGGGAGACCCAGTACTTC,CASNSWAAGETQYF